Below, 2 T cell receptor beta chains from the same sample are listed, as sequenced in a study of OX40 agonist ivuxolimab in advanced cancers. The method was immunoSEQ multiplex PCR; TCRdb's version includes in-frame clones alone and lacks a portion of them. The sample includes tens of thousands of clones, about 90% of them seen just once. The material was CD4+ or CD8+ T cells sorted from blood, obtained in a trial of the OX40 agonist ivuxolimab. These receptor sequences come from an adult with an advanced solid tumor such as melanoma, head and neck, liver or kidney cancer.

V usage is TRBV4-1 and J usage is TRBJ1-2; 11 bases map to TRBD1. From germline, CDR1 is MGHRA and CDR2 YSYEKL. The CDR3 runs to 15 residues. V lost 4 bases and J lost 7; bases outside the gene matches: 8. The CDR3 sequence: CASSPGQGGEGGYTF. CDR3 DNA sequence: TGCGCCAGCAGCCCGGGACAGGGGGGGGAAGGTGGCTACACCTTC.

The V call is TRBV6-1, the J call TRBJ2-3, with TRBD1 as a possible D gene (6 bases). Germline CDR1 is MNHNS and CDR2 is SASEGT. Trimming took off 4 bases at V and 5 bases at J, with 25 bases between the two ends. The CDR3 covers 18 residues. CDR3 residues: CASSVNPRQGNIGDTQYF. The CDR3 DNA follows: TGTGCCAGCAGTGTAAATCCCCGCCAGGGGAACATCGGAGATACGCAGTATTTT.